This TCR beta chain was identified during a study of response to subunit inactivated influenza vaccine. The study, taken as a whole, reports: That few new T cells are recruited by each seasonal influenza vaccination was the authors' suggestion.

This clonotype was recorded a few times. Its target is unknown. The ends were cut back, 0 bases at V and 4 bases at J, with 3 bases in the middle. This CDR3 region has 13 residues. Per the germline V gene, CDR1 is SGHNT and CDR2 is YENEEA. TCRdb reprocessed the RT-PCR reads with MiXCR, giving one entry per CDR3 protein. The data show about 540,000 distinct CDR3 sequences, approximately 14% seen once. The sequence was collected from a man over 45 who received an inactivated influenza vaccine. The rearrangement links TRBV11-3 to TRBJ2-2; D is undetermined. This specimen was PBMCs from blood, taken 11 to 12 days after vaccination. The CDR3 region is CASSLDITGELFF. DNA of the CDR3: TGTGCCAGCAGCTTAGACATCACCGGGGAGCTGTTTTTT.